The sequence of this T cell receptor (beta chain) was determined in a study of T cell repertoires in cytomegalovirus infection. Study-level background: Shared public TCR beta signatures pointed to both CMV infection and a matching HLA type.

MiXCR was run by TCRdb on the reads, yielding one entry per CDR3 protein. Seen here are under 850,000 distinct CDR3 sequences, 30% to 40% observed once, and the top ten hold 15% to 20%. With 8 bases removed from V and 3 bases from J, the gap between germline ends came to 11 bases. Germline values: CDR1 SNHLY, CDR2 FYNNEI. The CDR3 spans 13 residues. Study-level results: Based on cumulative public TCR beta family frequency, carriers of CMV plus the relevant HLA were identified. Ex vivo, HLA-C-restricted CMV-specific TCR beta clonotypes prevailed over the rest of the response.

This clonotype has only one observation. Its antigen remains unidentified. This chain links TRBV2 with TRBJ2-1; perhaps D is TRBD1 or TRBD2 (5 bases each). Specimen: cultured PBMCs, collected from culture after CMV antigen stimulation. The sequence derives from a human donor in good health (CMV status not recorded). Some clones in this sample may be carry-over from other donors' samples. Here the CDR3 DNA reads TGTGCCAGCGCCGGGACCCACTACAATGAGCAGTTCTTC. The encoded protein is CASAGTHYNEQFF.